The 22 T cell receptor beta chains listed next were all sequenced from one sample in a study of blood T cells in healthy people across ages. PCR was performed a second time for about 7 to 11 cycles using a sample-barcoded 5' primer and a J-beta primer mix. TCRdb analysed the 5' RACE reads with MiXCR anew, one entry per CDR3 protein. This table has hundreds of thousands of distinct CDR3 sequences, nearly 60% appearing once. Sequenced sample: blood. These TCRs come from a man aged 25-45 years in good health.

The chain joins TRBV30 to TRBJ2-7; possibly TRBD1 or TRBD2 for D (5 bases each). V dropped 1 base and J dropped 3 bases, with 7 bases sitting between them. Germline V gene lookup returns CDR1 GTSNPN and CDR2 SVGIG (reference sequence). The CDR3 loop spans 12 amino acids. CDR3 coding DNA: TGTGCCTGGAGTGGAGGGGTCTACGAGCAGTACTTC. It yields the protein CAWSGGVYEQYF.

The chain uses TRBV30 and TRBJ2-6; D gene unclear. Trimming stripped 5 bases from V and 2 bases from J, with 19 bases between. Germline V gives CDR1 GTSNPN, CDR2 SVGIG (reference sequence). This CDR3 contains 17 residues. The CDR3 DNA is TGTGCCTGGTCTTTTGGGAACGCGATTCCTGGGGCCAACGTCCTGACTTTC. Translation gives CAWSFGNAIPGANVLTF.

This chain uses TRBV6-6 with TRBJ2-7; no clear D gene. V dropped 6 bases and J dropped 0 bases, with 15 bases sitting between them. This CDR3 contains 15 residues. In germline, CDR1 is MNHNY, CDR2 SVGAGI (reference sequence). The CDR3 sequence is CASRVGSKSSYEQYF. The CDR3 DNA is TGTGCCAGCAGGGTCGGGTCGAAGAGCTCCTACGAGCAGTACTTC.

The CDR3 loop reads CASSPAGQVNTEAFF. CDR3 nucleotide sequence: TGCGCCAGCAGCCCTGCGGGACAGGTGAACACTGAAGCTTTCTTT. The chain employs TRBV5-1 and TRBJ1-1; 8 nucleotides match TRBD1. With 4 bases clipped from V and 0 bases from J, the junction kept 5 bases outside the gene matches. This CDR3 comprises 15 residues. The V gene's germline CDR1 is SGHRS and CDR2 YFSETQ.

A few counts support this clonotype. V usage is TRBV28 and J usage is TRBJ2-2; no definite D call. Germline assignment: CDR1 MDHEN and CDR2 SYDVKM. V was clipped by 7 bases and J by 3 bases, with 6 bases between them. The CDR3 runs to 12 residues. The CDR3 sequence: CASKRYTGELFF. In DNA, the CDR3 is TGTGCCAGCAAGAGGTACACCGGGGAGCTGTTTTTT.

This clonotype turned up a few times. V usage is TRBV12-3 or TRBV12-4 and J usage is TRBJ2-4; D might be TRBD1 or TRBD2, each matching 5 bases. The J call may not be correct, given that the DNA end is closer to TRBJ2-7. The CDR3 runs to 14 residues. The CDR3 DNA is TGTGCCAGCAACCCGGGACCGGATCGCGACGAGCAGTACTTC. Its protein product is CASNPGPDRDEQYF.

This clonotype was seen more than once but under ten times. The chain carries TRBV20-1 and TRBJ2-7; 7 bases agree with TRBD1. The CDR3 is 14 amino acids. V gave up 5 bases and J gave up 7 bases; unmatched junction bases: 14. Germline V gene lookup returns CDR1 DFQATT and CDR2 SNEGSKA (reference sequence). CDR3 sequence: CSALRQGPFTEQYF. The CDR3, as DNA: TGCAGTGCTTTGCGACAGGGACCGTTCACGGAGCAGTACTTC.

V is TRBV4-2 and J is TRBJ1-2; the match to TRBD1 covers 8 bases. Germline V gene data show CDR1 as LGHNA and CDR2 as YNFKEQ. This CDR3 has 14 amino acids. The trim removed 1 base at V and 8 bases at J, leaving 6 bases unmatched. This CDR3 is CASSQVDRGGGYTF. Written as DNA, the CDR3 is TGTGCCAGCAGCCAAGTCGACAGGGGCGGCGGCTACACCTTC.

V is TRBV20-1 and J is TRBJ2-7; D possibly matches TRBD1 or TRBD2 (6 bases each). The V end lost 4 bases, the J end lost 0 bases, and 13 bases lay between the germline ends. The germline CDR1 and CDR2 sequences are DFQATT and SNEGSKA (reference sequence). The CDR3 is 14 residues long. The CDR3 DNA follows: TGCAGTGCTACTGGGGGGCGAAACTCCTACGAGCAGTACTTC. It encodes CSATGGRNSYEQYF.

This clonotype was recorded a few times. V gene TRBV12-3 or TRBV12-4 combines with J gene TRBJ2-7; D is perhaps TRBD2 (5 bases). The CDR3 is 13 residues long. The ends were cut back, 7 bases at V and 1 base at J, with 11 bases in the middle. The CDR3 DNA reads as TGTGCCAGCATGGGAGATGGGTCCTACGAGCAGTACTTC. It yields the protein CASMGDGSYEQYF.

The chain employs TRBV7-2 and TRBJ2-1; 7 bases line up with TRBD1. Germline V lookup: CDR1 SGHTA, CDR2 FQGNSA. The CDR3 consists of 13 residues. V shed 5 bases and J 7 bases; nucleotides not matched to a gene: 5. Here the CDR3 reads CASSPTGMNEQFF. The DNA of the CDR3 is TGTGCCAGCAGCCCGACAGGGATGAATGAGCAGTTCTTC.

V and J are TRBV7-9 and TRBJ2-1; perhaps TRBD1 as D (5 bases). Germline V gene lookup returns CDR1 SEHNR and CDR2 FQNEAQ (reference sequence). Trimming pared 2 bases from V and 10 bases from J, leaving 9 bases between. The CDR3 sequence is 12 residues long. CDR3 residues: CASSLSGLEQFF. In DNA form, the CDR3 reads TGTGCCAGCAGCTTATCAGGGTTAGAGCAGTTCTTC.

In this sample, this clonotype turned up once. The chain is built from TRBV4-3 and TRBJ1-2; unclear D gene. CDR1 and CDR2 (germline): LGHNA, YSLEER. V gave up 1 base and J gave up 5 bases, with 8 bases separating them. This CDR3 has 13 residues. CDR3 sequence (DNA): TGCGCCAGCAGCCAAGGCGTAGGGTATGGCTACACCTTC. It encodes CASSQGVGYGYTF.

This clonotype was seen a handful of times. The chain recombines TRBV4-3 with TRBJ2-6; D may correspond to TRBD1 or TRBD2 (6 bases each). The length of the CDR3 is 17 residues. Germline loops: CDR1 LGHNA, CDR2 YSLEER. V lost 3 bases and J 0 bases, leaving 12 bases between the germline ends. In nucleotides, the CDR3 is TGCGCCAGCAGCCAGGAGGGGGACGCCTCTGGGGCCAACGTCCTGACTTTC. Protein: CASSQEGDASGANVLTF.

This clonotype has a handful of counts. CDR3 sequence: CASSPHPISTDTQYF. The DNA of the CDR3 is TGTGCCAGCAGTCCCCACCCTATAAGCACAGATACGCAGTATTTT. The chain recombines TRBV12-3 or TRBV12-4 with TRBJ2-3; D unclear. Trimming took 5 bases from V and 0 from J, leaving 12 bases between them. The CDR3 consists of 15 residues.

Note on this clonotype: One junction end does not reproduce the germline sequence, and a read error may be involved. CDR3 coding DNA: TGTGCCAGCAGCCCCCTCGGGGACAGGGGGCAATTAAGGCAAAACCTTCAGTACTTC. Translated, it gives CASSPLGDRGQLRQNLQYF. The gene calls are TRBV7-8 and TRBJ2-4; TRBD1 agrees at 12 bases. The germline CDR1 and CDR2 sequences are SGHVS and FQNEAQ. The CDR3 contains 19 residues.

There are a few counts of this clonotype. V and J are TRBV6-5 and TRBJ2-3, with 8 bases fitting TRBD1. The CDR3 is made up of 11 amino acids. With V trimmed by 4 bases and J by 13 bases, 4 bases remained unmatched. The germline V gene encodes CDR1 MNHEY and CDR2 SVGAGI. CDR3 in DNA: TGTGCCAGCAGTTGGACAGGGAAGGAGTATTTT. Amino acids: CASSWTGKEYF.

This rearrangement joins TRBV28 to TRBJ1-2, with TRBD1 matching over 9 bases. This CDR3 has 13 amino acids. CDR1 and CDR2 (germline): MDHEN, SYDVKM. Germline trimming cut 5 bases from V and 7 bases from J; bases unmatched to any gene: 5. The CDR3 sequence: CASSPGQGSGYTF. The DNA of the CDR3 is TGTGCCAGCAGTCCAGGACAGGGGAGTGGCTACACCTTC.

This clonotype was seen more than once but under ten times. V usage is TRBV20-1 and J usage is TRBJ1-5; no firm D call. V shed 4 bases and J shed 7 bases, with 11 bases lying between them. Per the germline V gene, CDR1 is DFQATT and CDR2 is SNEGSKA (reference sequence). The CDR3 covers 12 residues. The chain's CDR3 is CSAKTPGQPQHF. The DNA for the CDR3 is TGCAGTGCTAAAACGCCGGGGCAGCCCCAGCATTTT.

The chain has TRBV29-1 and TRBJ1-1; tentative D call: TRBD1 (6 bases). This CDR3 region has 12 residues. Trimming stripped 7 bases from V and 4 bases from J, with 13 bases between. The germline V gene has CDR1 SQVTM and CDR2 ANQGSEA. CDR3 residues: CSAEGEGTEAFF. The CDR3 nucleotides read TGCAGCGCCGAGGGGGAGGGCACTGAAGCTTTCTTT.

This chain joins TRBV4-2 and TRBJ1-2; D is ambiguous. Deletions cut 1 base from V and 8 bases from J, with 20 bases between. Germline V gives CDR1 LGHNA, CDR2 YNFKEQ. The CDR3 totals 16 residues. The CDR3 DNA follows: TGTGCCAGCAGCCAAGTTTCAGGCTTAACTAACTGGGGCTACACCTTC. Protein sequence: CASSQVSGLTNWGYTF.

This chain links TRBV11-2 with TRBJ2-1; D gene unclear. Per germline, CDR1 SGHAT and CDR2 FQNNGV. The germline V and J ends were trimmed by 0 bases and 7 bases, with 7 bases remaining between them. The CDR3 is 13 residues long. CDR3: CASSLDPPNEQFF. The DNA for the CDR3 is TGTGCCAGCAGCTTAGATCCGCCAAATGAGCAGTTCTTC.